This T cell receptor beta chain was documented in a study of identical twins (dated by TCRdb to the mid-2010s). About the investigation overall: The study deep-sequenced TCR alpha and beta repertoires from monozygotic twins, unrelated adults of various ages and cord blood to test whether fetal clonotypes persist. To rule out contamination, replicate twin experiments were performed at different times with different library preparation protocols. Overall study results and their limits: In monozygotic twins, out-of-frame TCR alpha sharing was systematically underestimated by recombination models, although the models agreed with sharing between unrelated individuals. Excess twin sharing in beta out-of-frame sequences was weaker because fewer shared sequences lowered the signal-to-noise ratio. Invariant T cells such as MAIT and iNKT could partly confound zero-insertion analyses, though diverse VJ usage argued against this for most clonotypes. Compared with coincidental sharing between unrelated individuals, out-of-frame TCR alpha sequences shared between twins showed an excess of sequences with low generation probability. Abundant cord blood beta clonotypes carried fewer insertions; young adult naive repertoires showed a weaker similar trend, while memory repertoires showed none. Because the same donors could not be followed over many years, the conclusions relied on cross-sectional statistical analysis.

A distance of 13 bases separates the germline ends of V and J, which lose 3 bases and 3 bases respectively. The CDR3 covers 15 residues, taking in both the cysteine and the phenylalanine. The entry retains the CDR3 DNA only, 45 bases that are in frame from base 1. CDR1 and CDR2 are read off the germline V gene as LGHNA and YSLEER. Libraries were made using 5' RACE. This sample was sequenced with an Illumina HiSeq 2000. Template switching added a universal primer binding site, and the final cDNA carried a unique molecular identifier that allowed TCR cDNA molecules to be counted accurately. Specific primers in the conserved constant-segment region were used to synthesize first-strand cDNA for the TCR alpha and beta chains. To control for contamination, every cDNA library carried two barcodes: a SMART-Mk sample barcode plus Illumina barcodes. TruSeq adapter sequences along with Illumina sample barcodes were introduced in two successive PCR steps. The TCR alpha and beta cDNA libraries were sequenced on the Illumina HiSeq platform using custom primers. The paper's data handling went like this. MiGEC was used to process raw reads and extract unique molecular identifiers, and MiXCR was used to find CDR3 positions. For each individual, recombination models were inferred using an EM algorithm with the repgenHMM and IGoR tools. Shared clonotype analysis was performed with the tcR package in R, normalizing sharing by the product of cloneset sizes. To study raw recombination free of thymic and clonal selection effects, out-of-frame nonproductive sequences were analyzed. TCRdb handled the public reads itself, with Q25 trimming in fastp and clone calling in MiXCR, and kept productive beta chains. When rows share a CDR3 protein, they turn into one entry using the most common DNA and genes. Clone size and V and J calls follow TCRdb, not the original study. This sample lists 450,000 or so distinct CDR3 sequences; 14% were detected once. 0.52% of the sample lies in the top ten.

All donors were healthy Caucasians. The twin cohort comprised three pairs of female monozygotic twins, all aged about 18 to 30 years. Positive isolation kits from Invitrogen were used to isolate the CD4+ and CD8+ T cell populations. This clonotype came up a few times. Its antigen target is currently unknown. No much larger clone exists at a distance of one base, and base qualities are not known. The sample was also reused in another study, on yellow fever vaccine responses in identical twins. The second paper further reports: According to the authors, the vaccine-induced T cell response in identical twins seemed to be partly convergent and partly specific to each individual. In the study, vaccine-responding T cell clones were precisely tracked in identical twins.

This chain joins TRBV4-3 to TRBJ2-3, with no reliable assignment of the D segment. The receptor was isolated from a woman aged 18-29 years in good health. The sample taken for sequencing was CD4+ T cells sorted from blood. The DNA sequence is given as TGCGCCAGCAGCCATACTATTTTGGCAACAGATACGCAGTATTTT. It is translated as CASSHTILATDTQYF.